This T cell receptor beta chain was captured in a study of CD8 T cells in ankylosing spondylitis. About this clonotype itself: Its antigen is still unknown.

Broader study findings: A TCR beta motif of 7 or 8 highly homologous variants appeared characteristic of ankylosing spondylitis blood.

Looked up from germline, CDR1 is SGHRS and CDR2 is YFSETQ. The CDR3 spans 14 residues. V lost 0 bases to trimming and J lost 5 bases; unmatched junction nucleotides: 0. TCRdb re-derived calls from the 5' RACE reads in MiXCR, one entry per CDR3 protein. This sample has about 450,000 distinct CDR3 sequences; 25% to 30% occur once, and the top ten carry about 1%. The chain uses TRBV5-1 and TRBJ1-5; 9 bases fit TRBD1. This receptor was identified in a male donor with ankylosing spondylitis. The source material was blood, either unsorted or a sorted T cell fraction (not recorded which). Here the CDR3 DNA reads TGCGCCAGCAGCTTGGGGGACAGGGATCAGCCCCAGCATTTT. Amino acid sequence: CASSLGDRDQPQHF.